These 22 T cell receptor beta chains were all obtained from the same sample, sequenced in a study of blood T cell repertoires in COVID-19 (dated by TCRdb to 2019 to 2021). The receptor library was made with the immunoSEQ multiplex PCR assay. Here the immuneACCESS table is served through TCRdb, limited to in-frame sequences with V and J called. Missing clones are a known gap in these copies; in checked studies unresolved V genes cover under half, and the rest lacks a known reason. The sample records tens of thousands of clones, more than 80% of which are singletons. Around 4.8% of the sample is in the top ten clones. Sample: peripheral blood. These receptor sequences come from a woman in her seventies with acute or convalescent COVID-19.

This chain links TRBV7-8 with TRBJ1-6; tentative D call: TRBD1 (5 bases). The CDR3 covers 15 residues. Trimming left V 2 bases short and J 10 bases short, with 15 bases between. Germline V gives CDR1 SGHVS, CDR2 FQNEAQ. The CDR3 sequence: CASSLWGGAGSPLHF. CDR3 DNA sequence: TGTGCCAGCAGCTTATGGGGAGGGGCAGGGTCACCCCTCCACTTT.

V is TRBV6-5 and J is TRBJ2-2, with TRBD1 identical over 10 bases. V shed 4 bases, J shed 4 bases, and the junction held 3 bases outside the gene matches. The CDR3 has 15 residues. Germline values: CDR1 MNHEY, CDR2 SVGAGI. CDR3 sequence (DNA): TGTGCCAGCAGTTCTTGGACAGGGGGCACCGGGGAGCTGTTTTTT. It specifies CASSSWTGGTGELFF.

This clone was observed a single time. The chain joins TRBV4-3 to TRBJ1-6; D is possibly TRBD1 (6 bases). V was pared by 1 base and J by 11 bases, with 18 bases between. The germline V gene has CDR1 LGHNA and CDR2 YSLEER. CDR3 length equals 16 residues. The CDR3 here is CASSQGTHREGAPLHF. CDR3 nucleotides: TGCGCCAGCAGCCAAGGAACCCACAGGGAAGGGGCACCCCTCCACTTT.

The chain uses TRBV9 and TRBJ2-7; D may be TRBD2 (6 bases). V shed 7 bases and J shed 6 bases, with 17 bases lying between them. Germline V gene data show CDR1 as SGDLS and CDR2 as YYNGEE. This CDR3 has 13 amino acids. Here the CDR3 reads CASSPGDLREQYF. In nucleotides, the CDR3 is TGTGCCAGCTCCCCGGGGGACCTACGCGAGCAGTACTTC.

The V gene is TRBV27, the J gene TRBJ1-1, with 8 bases fitting TRBD1. J lost 1 base, V lost 1 base, and 8 bases had no gene match. This CDR3 is 17 amino acids long. Germline CDR1 and CDR2: MNHEY and SMNVEV (reference sequence). DNA of the CDR3: TGTGCCAGCAGTTTATGGTTCCAGGGGGCCTCGAACACTGAAGCTTTCTTT. It translates to CASSLWFQGASNTEAFF.

The V gene is TRBV9, the J gene TRBJ1-2, with TRBD1 as a possible D gene (6 bases). Between the trimmed V and J ends, which lost 0 bases and 6 bases, there was a span of 18 bases. The CDR3 covers 16 residues. Per germline, CDR1 SGDLS and CDR2 YYNGEE. CDR3: CASSVELGALENGYTF. In DNA, the CDR3 is TGTGCCAGCAGCGTAGAATTGGGGGCGCTGGAAAATGGCTACACCTTC.

In DNA, the CDR3 is TGTGCCAGCAGCCGGGAAACAGGGGGCGCAGGGGAGACCCAGTACTTC. It encodes CASSRETGGAGETQYF. The chain is built from TRBV4-2 and TRBJ2-5, with 9 bases identical to TRBD1. Germline assignment: CDR1 LGHNA and CDR2 YNFKEQ. The J segment lost 5 bases and the V segment lost 4 bases, leaving 11 bases of the junction unmatched. This CDR3 region has 16 residues.

This rearrangement joins TRBV3-1 (or the pseudogene TRBV3-2) to TRBJ2-7, with D possibly being TRBD2 (6 bases). This CDR3 is built from 15 residues. V shed 0 bases and J shed 2 bases, with 11 bases lying between them. Germline CDR1 LGHDT, CDR2 YNNKEL (reference sequence). The CDR3 DNA is TGTGCCAGCAGCCAAGATTCGGGGAGGACCTACGAGCAGTACTTC. This sequence encodes CASSQDSGRTYEQYF.

This chain uses TRBV9 with TRBJ2-1; perhaps TRBD1 as D (6 bases). Germline V lookup: CDR1 SGDLS, CDR2 YYNGEE. V lost 4 bases to trimming and J lost 4 bases, with 12 bases between them. There are 14 residues in the CDR3. CDR3: CASSPRTDYNEQFF. The CDR3, as DNA: TGTGCCAGCAGCCCCAGGACAGATTACAATGAGCAGTTCTTC.

The rearrangement links TRBV19 to TRBJ1-2, with 12 positions matching TRBD1. V dropped 5 bases and J dropped 8; count of bases not matched to a gene: 9. This CDR3 has 15 amino acids. Per the germline V gene, CDR1 is LNHDA and CDR2 is SQIVND (reference sequence). The CDR3 DNA is TGTGCCAGTAGTCCAACGGGACAGGGGGCGGAGGGCTACACCTTC. Amino acid sequence: CASSPTGQGAEGYTF.

The V call is TRBV6-5, the J call TRBJ2-7; 7 nucleotides align to TRBD1. The CDR3 loop spans 14 amino acids. Per the germline V gene, CDR1 is MNHEY and CDR2 is SVGAGI. Trimming took 2 bases from V and 2 from J; bases not matched to a gene: 3. The CDR3 nucleotides read TGTGCCAGCAGTTACGGGACAGAGCCCTACGAGCAGTACTTC. Its translation: CASSYGTEPYEQYF.

The rearrangement links TRBV7-8 to TRBJ2-7, with 9 positions matching TRBD2. Looked up from germline, CDR1 is SGHVS and CDR2 is FQNEAQ. CDR3 length: 14 residues. V gave up 3 bases and J gave up 6 bases; unmatched junction bases: 6. For the CDR3, the DNA is TGTGCCAGCAGCTTGGCGGGGACTAGCTCCGAGCAGTACTTC. Translating it yields CASSLAGTSSEQYF.

The V gene is TRBV3-1 (or the pseudogene TRBV3-2), the J gene TRBJ2-3; 9 bases line up with TRBD2. Trimming cost V 3 bases and J 4 bases; bases outside gene matches: 8. This CDR3 region has 16 residues. In germline, CDR1 is LGHDT, CDR2 YNNKEL (reference sequence). The DNA for the CDR3 is TGTGCCAGCAGCCAGGGCGCGGGACTAGCATCAGATACGCAGTATTTT. The encoded protein is CASSQGAGLASDTQYF.

Comments on this clone: Other nucleotide sequences from this sample produce the same CDR3. The V gene is TRBV12-3 or TRBV12-4, the J gene TRBJ1-2; TRBD1 is a possible D gene (6 bases). Trimming removed 3 bases from V and 6 bases from J, with 11 bases in between. There are 13 residues in the CDR3. DNA for the CDR3: TGTGCCAGCAGTTTGGGGGGGCAGGATGGCTACACCTTC. Its translation is CASSLGGQDGYTF.

The chain couples TRBV29-1 to TRBJ2-5; D ambiguous. The V and J ends lost 6 bases and 14 bases respectively, with 10 bases between them. The germline V gene has CDR1 SQVTM and CDR2 ANQGSEA. The CDR3 loop spans 8 amino acids. CDR3 protein: CSVDDSYF. As DNA, the CDR3 is TGCAGCGTCGACGACTCCTACTTC. Combining the CDR3 with reference TRBV29-1 and TRBJ2-5 gives the whole variable domain SAVISQKPSRDICQRGTSLTIQCQVDSQVTMMFWYRQQPGQSLTLIATANQGSEATYESGFVIDKFPISRPNLTFSTLTVSNMSPEDSSIYLCSVDDSYFGPGTRLLVL.

J is TRBJ2-7 and V is TRBV5-1, with 8 bases aligning to TRBD1. CDR3 length: 13 amino acids. Germline assignment: CDR1 SGHRS and CDR2 YFSETQ. V was clipped by 4 bases and J by 5 bases; unmatched bases: 5. The CDR3 region is CASSRDRGNEQYF. The CDR3 region has the DNA TGCGCCAGCAGCCGAGACAGGGGTAACGAGCAGTACTTC.

The chain has TRBV18 and TRBJ1-6; a possible D gene is TRBD1 (5 bases). Deletions cut 3 bases from V and 6 bases from J, with 12 bases between. The CDR3 length is 15 residues. CDR1 KGHSH and CDR2 LQKENI come from the germline V gene. Written as DNA, the CDR3 is TGTGCCAGCTCACCCAACGACAGCGCTAATTCACCCCTCCACTTT. As protein: CASSPNDSANSPLHF.

V usage is TRBV11-2 and J usage is TRBJ1-2, with a tentative D call TRBD1 (5 bases). The V gene's germline CDR1 is SGHAT and CDR2 FQNNGV. Trimming shortened V by 1 base and J by 7 bases, and 16 bases separated the two germline ends. The CDR3 is made up of 15 amino acids. The CDR3 bases are TGTGCCAGCAGCTTAGTTGGAGGGAGGGACGGTGGCTACACCTTC. Translated: CASSLVGGRDGGYTF.

V usage is TRBV19 and J usage is TRBJ2-4, with D possibly being TRBD1 (6 bases). Trimming left V 3 bases short and J 0 bases short, with 12 bases between. In germline, CDR1 is LNHDA, CDR2 SQIVND (reference sequence). This CDR3 contains 16 residues. Here the CDR3 DNA reads TGTGCCAGTAGTATGACAGGCATTCTAGCCAAAAACATTCAGTACTTC. Amino acid sequence: CASSMTGILAKNIQYF.

The chain joins TRBV19 to TRBJ1-6; D uncertain. The germline V gene encodes CDR1 LNHDA and CDR2 SQIVND (reference sequence). The V end lost 5 bases, the J end lost 18 bases, and 5 bases lay between the germline ends. The CDR3 has 8 residues. CDR3 DNA sequence: TGTGCCAGTAGTTCTTCCCACTTT. Translation: CASSSSHF.

V usage is TRBV6-5 and J usage is TRBJ1-2, with 7 nucleotides matching TRBD1. The V gene's germline CDR1 is MNHEY and CDR2 SVGAGI. The CDR3 sequence is 13 residues long. The junction had 3 bases not matched to a gene; V was cut back by 3 bases and J by 5 bases. CDR3 region: CASSYEGAYGYTF. The CDR3 nucleotides are TGTGCCAGCAGTTATGAGGGGGCTTATGGCTACACCTTC.

This chain uses TRBV5-6 with TRBJ1-1; TRBD1 might be the D (6 bases). Germline V gene sequence: CDR1 SGHDT, CDR2 YYEEEE. The CDR3 length is 14 residues. V was pared by 6 bases and J by 1 base, with 13 bases between. CDR3 coding DNA: TGTGCCAGCACCCGAACAGGGAGGAACACTGAAGCTTTCTTT. Translating it yields CASTRTGRNTEAFF.